Following are 30 T cell receptor beta chains from one sample sequenced in a study of graft-versus-host responses after intestinal transplantation. The antigens of these receptors remain unknown. Using immunoSEQ multiplex PCR, the repertoire was profiled, and TCRdb retains in-frame clones only, with some absent. The repertoire holds some 90,000 clones, with just under 95% as singletons. Sequenced material: unstimulated CD8+ T cells sorted from spleen or lymph node cells, taken before transplant. Receptors originate from a human donor who was the organ donor for an intestinal transplant.

CDR3 sequence (DNA): TGTGCCAGCAGCTTGGAGCTTGCAGGGGGCACTTCAGCTAATGAAAAACTGTTTTTT. This codes for CASSLELAGGTSANEKLFF. V is TRBV5-6 and J is TRBJ1-4, with 8 bases aligning to TRBD1. V lost 0 bases, J lost 3 bases, and 13 bases stayed unmatched. Germline-derived CDR1 and CDR2 are SGHDT and YYEEEE. The CDR3 covers 19 residues.

The rearrangement joins TRBV19 to TRBJ1-1; D unresolved. Germline CDR1 LNHDA, CDR2 SQIVND (reference sequence). The germline V and J ends were trimmed by 7 bases and 1 base, with 4 bases remaining between them. CDR3 length equals 11 residues. As DNA, the CDR3 is TGTGCCAGTACTACGAACACTGAAGCTTTCTTT. Its protein product is CASTTNTEAFF.

V gene TRBV4-1 combines with J gene TRBJ2-1, with 13 bases that match TRBD2. This CDR3 spans 15 amino acids. CDR1 and CDR2 (germline): MGHRA, YSYEKL. Trimming cost V 5 bases and J 8 bases; bases outside gene matches: 6. The CDR3 DNA is TGCGCCAGCAGCTTACTAGCGGGGGGGCAAGATGAGCAGTTCTTC. Its protein product is CASSLLAGGQDEQFF.

This rearrangement joins TRBV9 to TRBJ2-2; 10 nucleotides line up with TRBD1. This CDR3 is 14 amino acids long. Germline values: CDR1 SGDLS, CDR2 YYNGEE. V shed 2 bases and J 9 bases; nucleotides not matched to a gene: 4. This CDR3 is CASSVGTGVRELFF. The DNA for the CDR3 is TGTGCCAGCAGCGTCGGGACAGGGGTCCGGGAGCTGTTTTTT.

The DNA of the CDR3 is TGTGCCAGCAGACCCGGACAGGGGGATTACAATGAGCAGTTCTTC. It is translated as CASRPGQGDYNEQFF. This chain joins TRBV2 and TRBJ2-1; 10 bases fit TRBD1. Germline V CDR1 and CDR2: SNHLY, FYNNEI. V lost 6 bases, J lost 4 bases, and 6 bases stayed unmatched. The CDR3 length is 15 residues.

The V and J genes are TRBV6-1 and TRBJ2-3; no definite D call. This CDR3 is 14 amino acids long. Trimming took 6 bases from V and 2 from J, leaving 12 bases between them. Germline V gene lookup returns CDR1 MNHNS and CDR2 SASEGT. CDR3 in amino acids: CASRGDQYTDTQYF. The CDR3 DNA sequence: TGTGCCAGCAGAGGAGACCAATACACAGATACGCAGTATTTT.

J is TRBJ2-7 and V is TRBV5-1, with TRBD1 as a possible D gene (5 bases). Germline V gives CDR1 SGHRS, CDR2 YFSETQ. Trimming left V 3 bases short and J 8 bases short, with 12 bases between. The length of the CDR3 is 12 residues. The CDR3 region is CASSSDRVQQYF. CDR3 coding DNA: TGCGCCAGCAGCTCAGACAGAGTACAGCAGTACTTC.

The rearrangement joins TRBV6-5 to TRBJ2-5; weak D call: TRBD1 (5 bases). Germline CDR1 and CDR2: MNHEY and SVGAGI. Deletions cut 6 bases from V and 4 bases from J, with 9 bases between. This CDR3 spans 12 amino acids. The CDR3 region is CASRAQGETQYF. DNA for the CDR3: TGTGCCAGCAGGGCGCAGGGAGAGACCCAGTACTTC.

In DNA form, the CDR3 reads TGTGCCAGCAGCCCCCGCGGACAGGGGCGCGGCTACACCTTC. Protein sequence: CASSPRGQGRGYTF. This chain joins TRBV27 and TRBJ1-2, with TRBD1 matching 9 bases. Germline loops: CDR1 MNHEY, CDR2 SMNVEV (reference sequence). The junction had 10 bases not matched to a gene; V was cut back by 6 bases and J by 8 bases. The CDR3 runs to 14 residues.

The chain carries TRBV5-1 and TRBJ2-7; D is unclear. With 0 bases removed from V and 3 bases from J, the gap between germline ends came to 10 bases. The germline V gene has CDR1 SGHRS and CDR2 YFSETQ. CDR3 length: 14 amino acids. CDR3 amino acids: CASSLEGELYEQYF. DNA for the CDR3: TGCGCCAGCAGCTTGGAAGGAGAACTCTACGAGCAGTACTTC. Full variable domain (remainder filled in from reference TRBV5-1 and TRBJ2-7): KAGVTQTPRYLIKTRGQQVTLSCSPISGHRSVSWYQQTPGQGLQFLFEYFSETQRNKGNFPGRFSGRQFSNSRSEMNVSTLELGDSALYLCASSLEGELYEQYFGPGTRLTVT.

V and J are TRBV6-1 and TRBJ2-5; a possible D gene is TRBD2 (6 bases). V lost 6 bases, J lost 4 bases, and 15 bases lay in between. This CDR3 has 14 residues. Per the germline V gene, CDR1 is MNHNS and CDR2 is SASEGT. The CDR3 DNA is TGTGCCAGCAGGGCCTGGGGGGACGGAGAGACCCAGTACTTC. Translation gives CASRAWGDGETQYF.

The chain employs TRBV5-6 and TRBJ2-2, with TRBD2 identical over 8 bases. The V gene end was trimmed by 5 bases and the J gene end by 8 bases; junction bases not matched to a gene: 8. Germline assignment: CDR1 SGHDT and CDR2 YYEEEE. CDR3 size: 14 residues. The DNA for the CDR3 is TGTGCCAGCAGTCCGGACAGACTAGCGGGGGAGCTGTTTTTT. As protein: CASSPDRLAGELFF.

The chain recombines TRBV27 with TRBJ1-5; D gene ambiguous. The CDR3 has 14 residues. The V and J ends lost 2 bases and 4 bases respectively, with 9 bases between them. The germline gives CDR1 MNHEY, CDR2 SMNVEV (reference sequence). CDR3 coding DNA: TGTGCCAGCAGTTTAAGAGGGCAGAATCAGCCCCAGCATTTT. Its protein is CASSLRGQNQPQHF.

The V call is TRBV5-6, the J call TRBJ1-6; 7 bases align to TRBD1. After removal of 3 bases from V and 7 bases from J, the junction contained 10 bases not matched to a gene. Germline values: CDR1 SGHDT, CDR2 YYEEEE. The CDR3 has 16 amino acids. The CDR3 DNA reads as TGTGCCAGCAGCTCTGACAGGGATCCCCTAAATTCACCCCTCCACTTT. It translates to CASSSDRDPLNSPLHF.

V is TRBV11-2 and J is TRBJ1-6; 11 positions agree with TRBD1. This CDR3 is built from 16 residues. With V trimmed by 5 bases and J by 10 bases, 10 bases remained unmatched. The germline V gene has CDR1 SGHAT and CDR2 FQNNGV. The CDR3 here is CASSTSAGQGGSPLHF. The CDR3 DNA reads as TGTGCCAGCAGCACCTCGGCGGGACAGGGGGGATCACCCCTCCACTTT.

This clone was seen a single time. The CDR3 DNA reads as TGTGCCAGCAGTCGACAGGGCCCCCCCTACGAGCAGTACTTC. Translating it yields CASSRQGPPYEQYF. The chain employs TRBV7-9 and TRBJ2-7; 7 nucleotides align to TRBD1. CDR1 is SEHNR, CDR2 FQNEAQ, per germline (reference sequence). The CDR3 has 14 residues. Trimming took 6 bases from V and 2 from J; bases not matched to a gene: 7.

J is TRBJ1-5 and V is TRBV6-6, with TRBD1 as a possible D gene (6 bases). The germline V gene has CDR1 MNHNY and CDR2 SVGAGI (reference sequence). The CDR3 is made up of 14 amino acids. Trimming stripped 5 bases from V and 1 base from J, with 9 bases between. CDR3 nucleotide sequence: TGTGCCAGCAGTCTAGGGGGAAGCAATCAGCCCCAGCATTTT. The encoded protein is CASSLGGSNQPQHF.

V usage is TRBV7-9 and J usage is TRBJ2-7; the D is unclear. This CDR3 contains 13 residues. Germline-derived CDR1 and CDR2 are SEHNR and FQNEAQ (reference sequence). Trimming shortened V by 4 bases and J by 1 base, and 8 bases separated the two germline ends. The DNA for the CDR3 is TGTGCCAGCAGCTCGGCGACATCCTACGAGCAGTACTTC. Translation: CASSSATSYEQYF.

J is TRBJ2-2 and V is TRBV27, with 7 positions matching TRBD1. CDR3 length: 16 amino acids. V lost 2 bases, J lost 1 base, and 4 bases stayed unmatched. Germline CDR1 MNHEY, CDR2 SMNVEV (reference sequence). This CDR3 reads CASSLPDRENTGELFF. The CDR3 coding sequence is TGTGCCAGCAGTTTACCCGACAGGGAGAACACCGGGGAGCTGTTTTTT.

V usage is TRBV7-6 and J usage is TRBJ2-7, with D tentatively TRBD1 (8 bases). The V gene's germline CDR1 is SGHVS and CDR2 FNYEAQ. The CDR3 has 14 amino acids. The germline V and J ends were trimmed by 2 bases and 4 bases, with 12 bases remaining between them. The CDR3 nucleotides are TGTGCCAGCAGCTTAACAGGGGGGGTTTACGAGCAGTACTTC. It codes for CASSLTGGVYEQYF.

The table lists this clone with a count of one. The gene calls are TRBV5-6 and TRBJ2-1, with D tentatively TRBD2 (6 bases). Germline loops: CDR1 SGHDT, CDR2 YYEEEE. The CDR3 length is 14 residues. V lost 0 bases and J 3 bases, leaving 7 bases between the germline ends. The DNA for the CDR3 is TGTGCCAGCAGCTTGGCTAGCGACTACAATGAGCAGTTCTTC. Protein sequence: CASSLASDYNEQFF.

V usage is TRBV6-5 and J usage is TRBJ2-7, with TRBD1 matching 7 bases. J was trimmed by 1 base and V by 0 bases; bases with no gene match: 3. The CDR3 contains 15 residues. Germline CDR1 MNHEY, CDR2 SVGAGI. The chain's CDR3 is CASSYSRGQSYEQYF. The CDR3 DNA reads TGTGCCAGCAGTTACTCCAGGGGACAGTCCTACGAGCAGTACTTC.

The chain employs TRBV27 and TRBJ2-2; TRBD2 is a possible D gene (6 bases). Per germline, CDR1 MNHEY and CDR2 SMNVEV (reference sequence). V was pared by 6 bases and J by 5 bases, with 22 bases between. CDR3 length: 17 amino acids. The CDR3 nucleotides are TGTGCCAGCAGCCTTTTCGGAGGGGTAGCGGAAACCGGGGAGCTGTTTTTT. Translating it yields CASSLFGGVAETGELFF.

V is TRBV4-1 and J is TRBJ2-5; D is unresolved. Germline assignment: CDR1 MGHRA and CDR2 YSYEKL. The CDR3 spans 14 residues. Between the trimmed V and J ends, which lost 1 base and 0 bases, there was a span of 6 bases. In DNA, the CDR3 is TGCGCCAGCAGCCAAGTCTCCTACCAAGAGACCCAGTACTTC. It is translated as CASSQVSYQETQYF.

The chain joins TRBV28 to TRBJ2-4; the D gene is possibly TRBD2 (6 bases). The CDR3 has 13 residues. CDR1 and CDR2 (germline): MDHEN, SYDVKM. V lost 8 bases, J lost 7 bases, and 15 bases lay in between. The CDR3 loop reads CASAGGSWNIQYF. The CDR3 DNA reads as TGTGCCAGCGCCGGGGGAAGCTGGAACATTCAGTACTTC.

The CDR3 DNA reads as TGTGCCTGGACCTTGACAGGGGGAGGGTACTATGGCTACACCTTC. Protein sequence: CAWTLTGGGYYGYTF. The rearrangement uses TRBV30 and TRBJ1-2; TRBD1 matches at 9 bases. From germline, CDR1 is GTSNPN and CDR2 SVGIG (reference sequence). The CDR3 covers 15 residues. Trimming took 4 bases from V and 3 from J; bases not matched to a gene: 9.

This chain connects TRBV19 to TRBJ2-1; weak D call: TRBD1 (6 bases). This CDR3 contains 14 residues. V was shortened by 5 bases and J by 6 bases, with 14 bases between the two germline ends. Germline CDR1 reads LNHDA; CDR2 reads SQIVND (reference sequence). The CDR3 loop is CASSSYRVSNEQFF. The CDR3 DNA follows: TGTGCCAGTAGTTCCTACAGGGTGTCCAATGAGCAGTTCTTC.

The J gene is TRBJ1-1, the V gene TRBV6-1; D is uncertain. The V end was cut by 4 bases, the J end by 1 base, with 7 bases between. The CDR3 contains 13 residues. The germline gives CDR1 MNHNS, CDR2 SASEGT. The CDR3 sequence is CASSVTANTEAFF. The CDR3 region has the DNA TGTGCCAGCAGTGTCACAGCGAACACTGAAGCTTTCTTT.

The chain combines TRBV4-1 with TRBJ2-3, with 7 bases aligning to TRBD1. In germline, CDR1 is MGHRA, CDR2 YSYEKL. This CDR3 is 16 amino acids long. After removal of 0 bases from V and 2 bases from J, the junction contained 5 bases not matched to a gene. This CDR3 reads CASSQEGTALTDTQYF. CDR3 sequence (DNA): TGCGCCAGCAGCCAAGAGGGGACAGCGCTCACAGATACGCAGTATTTT.

This sequence joins TRBV7-3 and TRBJ2-3; possible D gene TRBD1, 6 bases. The ends were cut back, 4 bases at V and 4 bases at J, with 27 bases in the middle. Per germline, CDR1 SGHTA and CDR2 FQGTGA. This CDR3 contains 19 residues. This CDR3 reads CASSSLTPDSPRLADTQYF. The CDR3 DNA sequence: TGTGCCAGCAGCTCCCTCACCCCGGACAGCCCTCGGCTGGCAGATACGCAGTATTTT.